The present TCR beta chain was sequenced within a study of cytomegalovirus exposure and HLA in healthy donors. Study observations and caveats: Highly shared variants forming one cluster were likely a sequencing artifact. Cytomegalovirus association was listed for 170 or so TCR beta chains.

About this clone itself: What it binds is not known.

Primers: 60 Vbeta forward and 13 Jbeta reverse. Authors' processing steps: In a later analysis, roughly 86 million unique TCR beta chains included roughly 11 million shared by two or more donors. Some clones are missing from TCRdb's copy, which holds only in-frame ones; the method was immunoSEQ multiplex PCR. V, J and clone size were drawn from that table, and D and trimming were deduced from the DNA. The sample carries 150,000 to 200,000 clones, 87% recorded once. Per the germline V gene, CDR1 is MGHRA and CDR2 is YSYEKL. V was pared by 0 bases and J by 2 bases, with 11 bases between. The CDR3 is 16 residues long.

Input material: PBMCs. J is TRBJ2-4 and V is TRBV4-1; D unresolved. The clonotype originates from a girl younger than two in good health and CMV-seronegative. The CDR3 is CASSQDIPRSKNIQYF. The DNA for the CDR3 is TGCGCCAGCAGCCAAGATATCCCGCGGTCCAAAAACATTCAGTACTTC.